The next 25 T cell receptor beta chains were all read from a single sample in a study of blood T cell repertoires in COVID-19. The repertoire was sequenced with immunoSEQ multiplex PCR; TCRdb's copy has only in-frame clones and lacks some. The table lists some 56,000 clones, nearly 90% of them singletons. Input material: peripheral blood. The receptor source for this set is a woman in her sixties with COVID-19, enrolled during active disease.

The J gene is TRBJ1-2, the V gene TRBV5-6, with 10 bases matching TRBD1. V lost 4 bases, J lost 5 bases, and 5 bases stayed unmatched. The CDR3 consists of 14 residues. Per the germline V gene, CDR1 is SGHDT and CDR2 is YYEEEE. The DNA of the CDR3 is TGTGCCAGCAGCCCCCGGACAGGGGGATATGGCTACACCTTC. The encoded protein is CASSPRTGGYGYTF.

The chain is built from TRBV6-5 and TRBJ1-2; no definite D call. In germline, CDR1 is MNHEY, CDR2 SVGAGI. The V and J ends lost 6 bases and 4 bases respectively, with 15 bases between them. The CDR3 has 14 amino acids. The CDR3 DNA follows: TGTGCCAGCAGCCCCGGAGGATTGCCCTATGGCTACACCTTC. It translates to CASSPGGLPYGYTF.

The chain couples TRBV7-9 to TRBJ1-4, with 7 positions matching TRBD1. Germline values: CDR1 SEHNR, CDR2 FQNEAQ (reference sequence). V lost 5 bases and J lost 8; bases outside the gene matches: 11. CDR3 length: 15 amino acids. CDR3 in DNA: TGTGCCAGCAGCCCCCCGGAGGGGGCAGAAGAAAAACTGTTTTTT. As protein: CASSPPEGAEEKLFF.

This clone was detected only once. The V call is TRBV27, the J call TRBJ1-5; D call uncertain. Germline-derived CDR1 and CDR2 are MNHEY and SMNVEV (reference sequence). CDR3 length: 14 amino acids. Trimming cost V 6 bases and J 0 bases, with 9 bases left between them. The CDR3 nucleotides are TGTGCCAGCAGCCTTATCTATAGCAATCAGCCCCAGCATTTT. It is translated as CASSLIYSNQPQHF.

CDR3 amino acids: CATVYPAGELFF. CDR3 DNA: TGTGCCACCGTCTATCCCGCCGGGGAGCTGTTTTTT. V is TRBV6-6 and J is TRBJ2-2, with no clear D. Trimming shortened V by 10 bases and J by 6 bases, and 12 bases separated the two germline ends. Germline CDR1 and CDR2: MNHNY and SVGAGI (reference sequence). The CDR3 totals 12 residues.

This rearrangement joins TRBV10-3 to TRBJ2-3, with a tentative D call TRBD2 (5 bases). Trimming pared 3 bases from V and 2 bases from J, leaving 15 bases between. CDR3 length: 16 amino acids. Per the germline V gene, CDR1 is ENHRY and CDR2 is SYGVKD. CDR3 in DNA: TGTGCCATCAGTGACGCTCTAGCCGAGAACACAGATACGCAGTATTTT. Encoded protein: CAISDALAENTDTQYF.

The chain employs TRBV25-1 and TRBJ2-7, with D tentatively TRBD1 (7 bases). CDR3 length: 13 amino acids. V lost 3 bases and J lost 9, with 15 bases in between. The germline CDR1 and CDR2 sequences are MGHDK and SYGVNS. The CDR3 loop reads CASSDDRVGGQYF. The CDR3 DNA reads TGTGCCAGCAGTGATGACAGGGTGGGAGGGCAGTACTTC.

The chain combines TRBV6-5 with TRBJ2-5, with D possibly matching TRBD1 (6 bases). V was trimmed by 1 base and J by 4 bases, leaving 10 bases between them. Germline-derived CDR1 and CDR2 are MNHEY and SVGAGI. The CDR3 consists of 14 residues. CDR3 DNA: TGTGCCAGCAGTTACTGGGTGGGGGCAGAGACCCAGTACTTC. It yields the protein CASSYWVGAETQYF.

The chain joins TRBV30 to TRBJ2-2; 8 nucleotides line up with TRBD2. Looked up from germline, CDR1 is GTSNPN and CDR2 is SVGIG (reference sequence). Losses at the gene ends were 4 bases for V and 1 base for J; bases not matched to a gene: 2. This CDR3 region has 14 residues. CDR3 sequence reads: CAWMAGGNTGELFF. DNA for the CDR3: TGTGCCTGGATGGCGGGAGGGAACACCGGGGAGCTGTTTTTT.

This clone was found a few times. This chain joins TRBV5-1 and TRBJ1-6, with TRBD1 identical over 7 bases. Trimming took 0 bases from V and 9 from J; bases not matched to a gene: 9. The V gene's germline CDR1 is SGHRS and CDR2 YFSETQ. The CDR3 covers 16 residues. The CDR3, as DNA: TGCGCCAGCAGCTTGGAATACGCAGGGGGGATTTCACCCCTCCACTTT. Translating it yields CASSLEYAGGISPLHF.

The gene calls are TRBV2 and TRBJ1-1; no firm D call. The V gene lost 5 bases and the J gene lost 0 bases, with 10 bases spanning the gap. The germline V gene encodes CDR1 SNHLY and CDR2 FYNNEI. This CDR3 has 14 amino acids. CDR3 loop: CASSTGSVNTEAFF. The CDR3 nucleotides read TGTGCCAGCAGTACCGGGTCCGTGAACACTGAAGCTTTCTTT. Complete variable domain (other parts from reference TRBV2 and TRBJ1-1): EPEVTQTPSHQVTQMGQEVILRCVPISNHLYFYWYRQILGQKVEFLVSFYNNEISEKSEIFDDQFSVERPDGSNFTLKIRSTKLEDSAMYFCASSTGSVNTEAFFGQGTRLTVV.

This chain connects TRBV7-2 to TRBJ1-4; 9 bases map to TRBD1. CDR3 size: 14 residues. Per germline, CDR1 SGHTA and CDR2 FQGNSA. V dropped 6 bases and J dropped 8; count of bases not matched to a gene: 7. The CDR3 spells CASRSQGAGEKLFF. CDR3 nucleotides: TGTGCCAGCAGGTCACAGGGGGCAGGGGAAAAACTGTTTTTT.

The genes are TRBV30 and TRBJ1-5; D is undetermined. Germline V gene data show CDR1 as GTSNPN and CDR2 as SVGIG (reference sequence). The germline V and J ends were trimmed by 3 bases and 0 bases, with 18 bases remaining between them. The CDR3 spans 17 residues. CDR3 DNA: TGTGCCTGGAGCCACCCCCAGGAAATTTATAGCAATCAGCCCCAGCATTTT. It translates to CAWSHPQEIYSNQPQHF.

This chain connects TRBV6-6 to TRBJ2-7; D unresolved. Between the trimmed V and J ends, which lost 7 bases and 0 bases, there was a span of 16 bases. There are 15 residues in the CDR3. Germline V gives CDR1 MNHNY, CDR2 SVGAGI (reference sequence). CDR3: CASTPLLESSYEQYF. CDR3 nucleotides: TGTGCCAGCACCCCACTCCTAGAGAGCTCCTACGAGCAGTACTTC.

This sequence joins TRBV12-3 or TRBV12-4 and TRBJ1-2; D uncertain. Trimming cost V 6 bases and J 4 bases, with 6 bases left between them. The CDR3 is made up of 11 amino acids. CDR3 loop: CASRRSYGYTF. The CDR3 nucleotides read TGTGCCAGCAGACGGAGCTATGGCTACACCTTC.

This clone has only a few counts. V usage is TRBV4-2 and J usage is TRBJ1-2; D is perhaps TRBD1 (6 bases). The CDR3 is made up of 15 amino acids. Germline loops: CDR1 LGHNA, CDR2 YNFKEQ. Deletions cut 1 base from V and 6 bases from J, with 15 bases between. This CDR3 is CASSQAPGAVDGYTF. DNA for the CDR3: TGTGCCAGCAGCCAAGCGCCAGGGGCTGTGGATGGCTACACCTTC.

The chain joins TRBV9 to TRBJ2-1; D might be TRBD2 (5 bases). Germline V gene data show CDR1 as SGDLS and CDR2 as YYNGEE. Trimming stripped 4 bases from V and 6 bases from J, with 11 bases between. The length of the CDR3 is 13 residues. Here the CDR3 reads CASSIGGGNEQFF. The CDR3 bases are TGTGCCAGCAGCATCGGAGGAGGCAATGAGCAGTTCTTC.

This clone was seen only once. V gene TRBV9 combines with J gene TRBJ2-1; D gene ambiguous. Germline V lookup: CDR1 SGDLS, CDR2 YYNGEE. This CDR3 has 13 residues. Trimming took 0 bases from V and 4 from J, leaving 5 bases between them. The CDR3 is CASSVEHYNEQFF. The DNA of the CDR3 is TGTGCCAGCAGCGTAGAACATTACAATGAGCAGTTCTTC.

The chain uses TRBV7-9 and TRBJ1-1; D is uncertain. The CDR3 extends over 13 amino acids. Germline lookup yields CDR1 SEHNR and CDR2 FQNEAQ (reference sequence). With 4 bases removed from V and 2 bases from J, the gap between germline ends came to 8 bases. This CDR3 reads CASSSPPNTEAFF. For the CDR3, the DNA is TGTGCCAGCAGCTCCCCCCCTAACACTGAAGCTTTCTTT.

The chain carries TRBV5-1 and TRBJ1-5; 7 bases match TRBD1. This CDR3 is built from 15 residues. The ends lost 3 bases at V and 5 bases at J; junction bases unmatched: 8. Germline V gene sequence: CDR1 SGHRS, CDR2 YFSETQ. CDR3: CASSSTGEPHQPQHF. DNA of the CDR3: TGCGCCAGCAGCTCCACAGGGGAGCCACATCAGCCCCAGCATTTT.

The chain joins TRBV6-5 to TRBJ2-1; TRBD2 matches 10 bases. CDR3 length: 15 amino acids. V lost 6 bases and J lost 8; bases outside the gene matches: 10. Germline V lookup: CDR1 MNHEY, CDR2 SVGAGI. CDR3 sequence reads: CASRIPSGSNYEQFF. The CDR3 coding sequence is TGTGCCAGCAGAATACCTAGCGGGAGTAACTATGAGCAGTTCTTC.

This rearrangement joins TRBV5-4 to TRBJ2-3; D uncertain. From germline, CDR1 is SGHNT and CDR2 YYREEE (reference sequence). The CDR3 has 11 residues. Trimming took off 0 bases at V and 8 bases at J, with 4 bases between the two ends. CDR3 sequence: CASSLGSTQYF. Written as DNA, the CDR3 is TGTGCCAGCAGCTTGGGCAGTACGCAGTATTTT.

The CDR3, as DNA: TGTGCCAGCAGCTATTATGGGAGCTCCTACAATGAGCAGTTCTTC. Protein sequence: CASSYYGSSYNEQFF. The rearrangement links TRBV7-8 to TRBJ2-1; the D gene is possibly TRBD2 (5 bases). Trimming stripped 4 bases from V and 0 bases from J, with 10 bases between. The CDR3 contains 15 residues. Germline CDR1 is SGHVS and CDR2 is FQNEAQ.

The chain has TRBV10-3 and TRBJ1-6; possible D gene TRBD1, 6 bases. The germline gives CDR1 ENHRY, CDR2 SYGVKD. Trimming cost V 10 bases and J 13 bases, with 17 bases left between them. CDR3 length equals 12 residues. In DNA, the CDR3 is TGTGCCACAGGGGACCCCCTGGGGCCCCTCCACTTT. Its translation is CATGDPLGPLHF.

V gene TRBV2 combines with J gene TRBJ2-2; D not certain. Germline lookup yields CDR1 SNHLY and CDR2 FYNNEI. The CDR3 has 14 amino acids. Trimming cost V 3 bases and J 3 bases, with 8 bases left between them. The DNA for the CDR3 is TGTGCCAGCAGTGATCCGCGTTACACCGGGGAGCTGTTTTTT. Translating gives CASSDPRYTGELFF.